Presented here are 22 T cell receptor beta chains from one specimen sequenced in a study of Graves' ophthalmopathy and Graves' hyperthyroidism. CDR3 regions of TCR beta were amplified from RNA transcripts. An initial RT-PCR round employing HTBI primers preceded a second-round multiplex PCR. From the multiplex PCR reads, TCRdb called clonotypes with MiXCR, one entry per CDR3 protein. Counted here are some 1.1 million distinct CDR3 sequences, about 38% occurring once; the ten biggest clones make up approximately 12%. The sample consisted of peripheral blood or thyroid tissue (not recorded which). The receptor set was obtained from an adult man with Graves' hyperthyroidism.

This clonotype appeared a few times. The V gene is TRBV11-2, the J gene TRBJ2-5; 13 positions agree with TRBD2. CDR3 length: 16 residues. After removal of 5 bases from V and 5 bases from J, the junction contained 8 bases not matched to a gene. Germline CDR1 and CDR2: SGHAT and FQNNGV. As DNA, the CDR3 is TGTGCCAGCAGCCCACGACAACTAGCGGGGGGGGAGACCCAGTACTTC. Amino acids: CASSPRQLAGGETQYF. Based on the CDR3 plus reference TRBV11-2 and TRBJ2-5, the full variable domain is EAGVAQSPRYKIIEKRQSVAFWCNPISGHATLYWYQQILGQGPKLLIQFQNNGVVDDSQLPKDRFSAERLKGVDSTLKIQPAKLEDSAVYLCASSPRQLAGGETQYFGPGTRLLVL.

The chain combines TRBV29-1 with TRBJ1-1, with D maybe TRBD1 (6 bases). V lost 4 bases and J lost 3, with 15 bases in between. CDR3 size: 14 residues. CDR1 and CDR2 from the germline V gene are SQVTM and ANQGSEA. The CDR3 protein is CSVARRGVYTEAFF. The CDR3 coding sequence is TGCAGCGTTGCACGTAGGGGGGTATACACTGAAGCTTTCTTT.

This clonotype has just a few counts. This CDR3 is CASSLNRGLRSPLHF. As DNA, the CDR3 is TGTGCCAGCAGTTTAAACAGGGGGCTTAGATCACCCCTCCACTTT. This chain connects TRBV12-3 or TRBV12-4 to TRBJ1-6; 9 positions match TRBD1. V lost 2 bases to trimming and J lost 10 bases; unmatched junction nucleotides: 6. The CDR3 has 15 amino acids.

This clonotype was recorded many times. This rearrangement joins TRBV15 to TRBJ2-7; possibly TRBD1 or TRBD2 for D (5 bases each). The germline V gene encodes CDR1 LNHNV and CDR2 YYDKDF (reference sequence). V was cut by 2 bases and J by 3 bases, with 14 bases left in between. The CDR3 extends over 15 amino acids. In DNA form, the CDR3 reads TGTGCCACCAGCAGAAAAAGGGGACGGAACTACGAGCAGTACTTC. Translation gives CATSRKRGRNYEQYF.

This clonotype has just a few counts. The genes are TRBV9 and TRBJ2-5, with 10 bases identical to TRBD2. The germline CDR1 and CDR2 sequences are SGDLS and YYNGEE. The trim removed 0 bases at V and 5 bases at J, leaving 4 bases unmatched. This CDR3 is built from 15 residues. In DNA, the CDR3 is TGTGCCAGCAGCGTAGGCGCTAGCGGGAGTGAGACCCAGTACTTC. Residues: CASSVGASGSETQYF.

This clonotype occurred a few times. The rearrangement uses TRBV11-2 and TRBJ2-7; 10 positions agree with TRBD2. Germline loops: CDR1 SGHAT, CDR2 FQNNGV. V lost 4 bases and J lost 0; bases outside the gene matches: 9. The CDR3 is made up of 17 amino acids. The CDR3 region has the DNA TGTGCCAGCAGCTCAGGGCGGGGACTAGCGCCCTCCTACGAGCAGTACTTC. Amino acids: CASSSGRGLAPSYEQYF.

Note on this clonotype: The CDR3 end shows no conserved phenylalanine or tryptophan, and so a read error is likely. The limits of the CDR3 on the DNA are not certain, so only TCRdb's listed CDR3 is given. This sequence joins TRBV15 and TRBJ1-2. The CDR3 is 10 amino acids in total, end residues counted. Germline V gene sequence: CDR1 LNHNV, CDR2 YYDKDF (reference sequence). Here the CDR3 reads CATSSSGYSL.

J is TRBJ1-5 and V is TRBV12-3 or TRBV12-4; 7 positions agree with TRBD1. The CDR3 runs 13 residues. V lost 8 bases, J lost 5 bases, and 6 bases stayed unmatched. The CDR3 DNA reads as TGTGCCAGCGGAAACACAGGGGATCAGCCCCAGCATTTT. The encoded protein is CASGNTGDQPQHF.

This clonotype was picked up many times. V gene TRBV7-2 combines with J gene TRBJ2-2; unclear D gene. The CDR3 totals 14 residues. Deletions cut 2 bases from V and 5 bases from J, with 9 bases between. Germline CDR1 is SGHTA and CDR2 is FQGNSA. DNA of the CDR3: TGTGCCAGCAGCTTAAACCCGGTTACCGGGGAGCTGTTTTTT. Protein product: CASSLNPVTGELFF.

The sample holds a few counts of this clonotype. This sequence joins TRBV20-1 and TRBJ2-3; 7 positions match TRBD2. The CDR3 runs 13 residues. CDR1 is DFQATT and CDR2 is SNEGSKA in the germline V gene (reference sequence). V was pared by 3 bases and J by 0 bases, with 0 bases of the junction left unmatched. CDR3 residues: CSASSGSTDTQYF. CDR3 in DNA: TGCAGTGCTAGTAGCGGGAGCACAGATACGCAGTATTTT.

V and J are TRBV5-1 and TRBJ2-7, with a tentative D call TRBD1 (6 bases). CDR1 is SGHRS, CDR2 YFSETQ, per germline. Trimming left V 0 bases short and J 6 bases short, with 10 bases between. The CDR3 extends over 13 amino acids. CDR3 nucleotides: TGCGCCAGCAGCTTGGAGGGGACACCCGAGCAGTACTTC. This sequence encodes CASSLEGTPEQYF.

This clonotype was counted between two and nine times. The V call is TRBV12-3 or TRBV12-4, the J call TRBJ2-5, with 13 bases matching TRBD2. The CDR3 runs 16 residues. The V and J ends lost 5 bases and 5 bases, in that order; junction bases with no gene match: 8. The CDR3 region is CASSRRLAGGMETQYF. The CDR3 DNA reads as TGTGCCAGCAGTCGCAGACTAGCGGGGGGTATGGAGACCCAGTACTTC.

This clonotype was found many times. The V gene is TRBV6-5, the J gene TRBJ1-5; TRBD1 is a possible D gene (5 bases). Germline CDR1 and CDR2: MNHEY and SVGAGI. The CDR3 has 12 residues. The germline V and J ends were trimmed by 10 bases and 3 bases, with 10 bases remaining between them. In DNA form, the CDR3 reads TGTGCCATGGCAGGGCCCAATCAGCCCCAGCATTTT. This encodes CAMAGPNQPQHF.

CDR3 nucleotides: TGTGCCATCAGAGGGGACAGGGACTCACCCCTCCACTTT. Its protein is CAIRGDRDSPLHF. This chain connects TRBV10-3 to TRBJ1-6; 9 bases fit TRBD1. The CDR3 is 13 residues long. The germline V gene has CDR1 ENHRY and CDR2 SYGVKD. The trim removed 6 bases at V and 10 bases at J, leaving 4 bases unmatched.

The CDR3 nucleotides are TGTGCCAGCAGTTTAGCGGGGGGCCTGGGGGAGACCCAGTACTTC. It translates to CASSLAGGLGETQYF. The chain uses TRBV6-2 or TRBV6-3 and TRBJ2-5; the match to TRBD2 covers 10 bases. CDR3 size: 15 residues. J lost 5 bases, V lost 4 bases, and 7 bases had no gene match. Germline V gives CDR1 MNHEY, CDR2 SVGEGT.

This clonotype was found a few times. This rearrangement joins TRBV6-1 to TRBJ2-7; 9 nucleotides line up with TRBD1. This CDR3 is 14 amino acids long. Germline V gene sequence: CDR1 MNHNS, CDR2 SASEGT. Trimming at V came to 10 bases and at J to 3 bases, leaving 10 bases not matched to a gene. The CDR3 region has the DNA TGTGCCACCGACCGGACAGGGGTGGACTACGAGCAGTACTTC. Its translation: CATDRTGVDYEQYF.

This clonotype was counted only a few times. The conserved phenylalanine or tryptophan is not found at the CDR3 terminus, so this likely reflects a read error. The chain joins TRBV19 to TRBJ1-1; D is unclear. V lost 7 bases to trimming and J lost 5 bases, with 14 bases between them. The CDR3 runs to 13 residues. Looked up from germline, CDR1 is LNHDA and CDR2 is SQIVND (reference sequence). CDR3 in DNA: TGTGCCAGTACGAATAACGGGAATACTGAAGCTTTCTCT. Amino acid sequence: CASTNNGNTEAFS.

The V call is TRBV3-1, the J call TRBJ2-7; 11 positions agree with TRBD1. This CDR3 is built from 16 residues. Trimming took 2 bases from V and 5 from J; bases not matched to a gene: 8. Germline CDR1 and CDR2: LGHDT and YNNKEL (reference sequence). As DNA, the CDR3 is TGTGCCAGCAGCCAATTCGGACAGGGGGCTTACCACGAGCAGTACTTC. Its translation is CASSQFGQGAYHEQYF.

V and J are TRBV29-1 and TRBJ2-6, with D possibly being TRBD1 or TRBD2 (5 bases each). This CDR3 has 13 amino acids. Germline CDR1 reads SQVTM; CDR2 reads ANQGSEA. V was shortened by 8 bases and J by 4 bases, with 12 bases between the two germline ends. The DNA for the CDR3 is TGCAGCTTGGGGGAGACCGGGGCCAACGTCCTGACTTTC. It translates to CSLGETGANVLTF. Combining the CDR3 with reference TRBV29-1 and TRBJ2-6 gives the whole variable domain SAVISQKPSRDICQRGTSLTIQCQVDSQVTMMFWYRQQPGQSLTLIATANQGSEATYESGFVIDKFPISRPNLTFSTLTVSNMSPEDSSIYLCSLGETGANVLTFGAGSRLTVL.

The rearrangement uses TRBV29-1 and TRBJ2-7; unclear D gene. Germline V CDR1 and CDR2: SQVTM, ANQGSEA. The CDR3 is 13 amino acids. Trimming cost V 3 bases and J 7 bases, with 16 bases left between them. The CDR3 loop is CSVDYSLYNEQYF. For the CDR3, the DNA is TGCAGCGTTGATTACTCTTTATACAATGAGCAGTACTTC.

The chain uses TRBV6-5 and TRBJ1-1, with D possibly TRBD1 on 5 matching bases. V dropped 2 bases and J dropped 7 bases, with 11 bases sitting between them. The CDR3 runs 13 residues. From germline, CDR1 is MNHEY and CDR2 SVGAGI. In DNA, the CDR3 is TGTGCCAGCAGTTACCAGGCGGGACTTGAAGCTTTCTTT. Protein: CASSYQAGLEAFF.

For this clonotype: This clone may be a read error of a much larger clone one base away. The chain links TRBV2 to TRBJ2-7; D remains unclear. Looked up from germline, CDR1 is SNHLY and CDR2 is FYNNEI. Trimming left V 7 bases short and J 5 bases short, with 12 bases between. The CDR3 covers 12 residues. CDR3 in DNA: TGTGCCAGCAAAACGGATTCGGACGAGCAGTACTTC. This sequence encodes CASKTDSDEQYF.